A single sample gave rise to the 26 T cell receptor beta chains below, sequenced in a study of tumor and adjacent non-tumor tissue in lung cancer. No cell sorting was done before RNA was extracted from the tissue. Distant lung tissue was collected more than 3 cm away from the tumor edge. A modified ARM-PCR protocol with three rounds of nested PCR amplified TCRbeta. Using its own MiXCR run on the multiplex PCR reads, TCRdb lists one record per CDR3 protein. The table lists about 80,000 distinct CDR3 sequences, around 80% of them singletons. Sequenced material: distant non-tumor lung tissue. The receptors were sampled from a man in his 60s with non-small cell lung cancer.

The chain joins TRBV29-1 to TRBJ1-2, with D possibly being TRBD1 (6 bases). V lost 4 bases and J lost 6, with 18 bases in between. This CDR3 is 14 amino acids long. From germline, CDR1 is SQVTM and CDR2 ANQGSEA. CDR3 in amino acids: CSVAQTGRVDGYTF. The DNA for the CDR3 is TGCAGCGTTGCTCAAACAGGGCGGGTAGATGGCTACACCTTC.

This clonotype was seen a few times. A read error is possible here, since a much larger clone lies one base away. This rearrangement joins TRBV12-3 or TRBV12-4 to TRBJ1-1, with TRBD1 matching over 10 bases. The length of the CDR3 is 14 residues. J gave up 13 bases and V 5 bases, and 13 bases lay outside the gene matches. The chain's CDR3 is CASSRHMDRGRVFF. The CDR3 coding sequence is TGTGCCAGCAGTCGCCACATGGACAGGGGGAGAGTTTTCTTT.

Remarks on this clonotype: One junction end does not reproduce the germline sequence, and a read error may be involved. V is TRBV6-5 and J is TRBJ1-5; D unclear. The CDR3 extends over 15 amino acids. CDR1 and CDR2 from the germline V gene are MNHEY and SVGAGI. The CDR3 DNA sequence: TGTGCCAGCAGTTACCTACATGAAAGCAATCACCCCCAGCATTTT. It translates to CASSYLHESNHPQHF.

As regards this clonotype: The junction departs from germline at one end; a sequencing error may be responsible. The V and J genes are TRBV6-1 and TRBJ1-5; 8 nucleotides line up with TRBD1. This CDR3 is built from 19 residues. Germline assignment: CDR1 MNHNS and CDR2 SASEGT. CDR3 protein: CDSSAFWPDRGGLGQPQHF. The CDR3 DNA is TGTGACAGCAGTGCCTTCTGGCCCGACAGGGGTGGGTTGGGTCAGCCCCAACATTTT.

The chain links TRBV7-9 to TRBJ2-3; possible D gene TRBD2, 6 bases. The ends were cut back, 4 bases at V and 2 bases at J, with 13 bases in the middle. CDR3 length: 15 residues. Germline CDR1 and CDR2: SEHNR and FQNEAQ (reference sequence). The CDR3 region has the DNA TGTGCCAGCAGCTCGGAGGGCCGAAACACAGATACGCAGTATTTT. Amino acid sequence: CASSSEGRNTDTQYF.

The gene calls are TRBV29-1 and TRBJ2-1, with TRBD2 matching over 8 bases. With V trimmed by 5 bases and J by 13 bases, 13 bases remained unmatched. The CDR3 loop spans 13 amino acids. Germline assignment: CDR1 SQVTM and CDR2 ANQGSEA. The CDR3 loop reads CSVWGLTSDKQFF. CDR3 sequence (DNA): TGCAGCGTTTGGGGGCTGACTAGCGACAAACAGTTCTTC.

CDR3 in DNA: TGCGCCAGCAGCCAAGCCGGGCAGGGGCGAGAGACCCAGTACTTC. Translated: CASSQAGQGRETQYF. J is TRBJ2-5 and V is TRBV4-1; the D gene is possibly TRBD1 (6 bases). The V gene's germline CDR1 is MGHRA and CDR2 YSYEKL. Between the trimmed V and J ends, which lost 1 base and 4 bases, there was a span of 13 bases. The length of the CDR3 is 15 residues.

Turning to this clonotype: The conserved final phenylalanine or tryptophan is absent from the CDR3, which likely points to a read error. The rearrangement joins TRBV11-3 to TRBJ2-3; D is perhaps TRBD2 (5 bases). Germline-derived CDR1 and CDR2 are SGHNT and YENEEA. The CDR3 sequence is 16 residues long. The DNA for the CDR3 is TGTACCAGCAGCCCACGCACGTCGAGGGTCACAGATACGCAGTATTTA. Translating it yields CTSSPRTSRVTDTQYL.

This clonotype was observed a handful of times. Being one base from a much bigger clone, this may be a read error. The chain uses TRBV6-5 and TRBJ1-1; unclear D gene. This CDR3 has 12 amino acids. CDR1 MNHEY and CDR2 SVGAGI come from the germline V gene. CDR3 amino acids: CPSSYDTTEAFF. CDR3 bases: TGTCCCAGCAGTTACGACACCACTGAAGCTTTCTTT.

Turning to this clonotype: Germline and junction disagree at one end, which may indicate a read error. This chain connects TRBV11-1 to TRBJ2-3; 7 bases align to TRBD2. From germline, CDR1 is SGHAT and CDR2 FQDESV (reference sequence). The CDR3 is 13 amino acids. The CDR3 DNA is TGTGCCAGCAGCTTTCGGGGGGTAGATACGCAGCACTTT. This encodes CASSFRGVDTQHF.

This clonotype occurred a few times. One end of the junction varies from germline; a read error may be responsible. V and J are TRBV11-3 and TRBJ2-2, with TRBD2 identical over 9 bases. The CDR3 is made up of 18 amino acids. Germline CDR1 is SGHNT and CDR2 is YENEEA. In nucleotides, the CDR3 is TGTGCTAGCAGCTCCCCGGGAGCGGGAGGATACAGAGCCGGGGAGCTGTTTTTC. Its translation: CASSSPGAGGYRAGELFF.

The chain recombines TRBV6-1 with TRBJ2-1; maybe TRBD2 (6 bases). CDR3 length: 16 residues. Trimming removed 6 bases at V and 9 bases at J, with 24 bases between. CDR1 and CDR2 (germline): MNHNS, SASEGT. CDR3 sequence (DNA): TGTGCCAGCAGGCAGGGACCAGCGGGTGTCACGGGTGAGCAGTTCTTC. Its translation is CASRQGPAGVTGEQFF.

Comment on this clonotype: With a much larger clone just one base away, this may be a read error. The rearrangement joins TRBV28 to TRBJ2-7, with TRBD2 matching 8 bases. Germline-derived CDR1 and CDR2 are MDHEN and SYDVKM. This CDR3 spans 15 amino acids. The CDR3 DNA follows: TGTGCCAGCACCGTCGGGGGGGCTCGCTCCTACGGGCAGTACTTC. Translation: CASTVGGARSYGQYF.

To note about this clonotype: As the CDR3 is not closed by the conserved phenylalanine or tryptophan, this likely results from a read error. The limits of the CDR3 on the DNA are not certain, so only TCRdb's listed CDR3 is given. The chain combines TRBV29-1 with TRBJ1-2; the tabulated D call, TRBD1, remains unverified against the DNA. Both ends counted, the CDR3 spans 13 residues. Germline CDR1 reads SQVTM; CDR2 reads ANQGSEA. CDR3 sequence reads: CSVRQRASYGYTI.

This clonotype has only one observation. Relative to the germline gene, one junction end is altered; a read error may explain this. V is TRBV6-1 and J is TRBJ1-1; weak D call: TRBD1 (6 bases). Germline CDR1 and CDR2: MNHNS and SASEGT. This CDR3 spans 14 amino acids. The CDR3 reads CDTRSGHLNNEAFF. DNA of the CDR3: TGTGACACCAGGTCGGGACATCTAAACAATGAAGCTTTCTTT.

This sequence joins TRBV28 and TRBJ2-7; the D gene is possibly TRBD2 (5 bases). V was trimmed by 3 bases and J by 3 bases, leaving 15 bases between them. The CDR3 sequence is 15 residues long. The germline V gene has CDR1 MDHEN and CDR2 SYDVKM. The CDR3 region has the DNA TGTGCCAGCAGTTTGGACTCCTCCTACTGCTACGAGCAGTACTTC. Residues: CASSLDSSYCYEQYF.

CDR3 DNA: TGCGCCAGCAGTCTTTCCGGGCTAGCGGGGGGAAAAGAGACCCAGTACTTC. Translated: CASSLSGLAGGKETQYF. The V gene is TRBV4-1, the J gene TRBJ2-5, with 11 bases matching TRBD2. There are 17 residues in the CDR3. V lost 6 bases, J lost 3 bases, and 12 bases stayed unmatched. Germline V gives CDR1 MGHRA, CDR2 YSYEKL.

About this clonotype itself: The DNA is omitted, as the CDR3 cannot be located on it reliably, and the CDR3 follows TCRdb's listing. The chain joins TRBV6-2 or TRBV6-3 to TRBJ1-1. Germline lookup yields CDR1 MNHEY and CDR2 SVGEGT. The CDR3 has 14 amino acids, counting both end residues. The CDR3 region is CDSSYSCGNTEAFF.

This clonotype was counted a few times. CDR3: CASSFETGERGTQYF. The CDR3 DNA reads as TGTGCCAGCAGCTTCGAGACAGGGGAGCGTGGGACCCAGTACTTC. This sequence joins TRBV7-9 and TRBJ2-5, with 8 bases that match TRBD1. The CDR3 sequence is 15 residues long. The trim removed 3 bases at V and 7 bases at J, leaving 10 bases unmatched. Germline assignment: CDR1 SEHNR and CDR2 FQNEAQ (reference sequence). The whole variable domain, filled in from reference TRBV7-9 and TRBJ2-5, reads DTGVSQNPRHKITKRGQNVTFRCDPISEHNRLYWYRQTLGQGPEFLTYFQNEAQLEKSRLLSDRFSAERPKGSFSTLEIQRTEQGDSAMYLCASSFETGERGTQYFGPGTRLLVL.

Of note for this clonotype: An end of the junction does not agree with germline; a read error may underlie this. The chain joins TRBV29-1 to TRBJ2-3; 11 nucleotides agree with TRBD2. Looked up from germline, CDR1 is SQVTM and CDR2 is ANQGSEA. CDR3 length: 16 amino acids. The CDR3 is CSAIRIAGGNTDMQYF. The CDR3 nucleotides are TGCAGCGCCATAAGAATAGCGGGAGGGAACACAGATATGCAGTATTTT.

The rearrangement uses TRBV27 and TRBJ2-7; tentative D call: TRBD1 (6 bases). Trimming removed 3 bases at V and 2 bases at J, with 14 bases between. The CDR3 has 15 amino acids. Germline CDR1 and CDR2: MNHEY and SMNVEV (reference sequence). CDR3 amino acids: CASSLRGIPTYEQYF. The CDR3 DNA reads TGTGCCAGCAGTTTGAGGGGGATACCAACCTACGAGCAGTACTTC.

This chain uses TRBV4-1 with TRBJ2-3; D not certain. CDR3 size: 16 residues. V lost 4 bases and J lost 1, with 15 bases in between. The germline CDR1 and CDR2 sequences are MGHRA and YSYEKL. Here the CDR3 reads CASSPWPEGRTDTQYF. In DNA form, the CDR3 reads TGCGCCAGCAGCCCGTGGCCGGAAGGCCGCACAGATACGCAGTATTTT.

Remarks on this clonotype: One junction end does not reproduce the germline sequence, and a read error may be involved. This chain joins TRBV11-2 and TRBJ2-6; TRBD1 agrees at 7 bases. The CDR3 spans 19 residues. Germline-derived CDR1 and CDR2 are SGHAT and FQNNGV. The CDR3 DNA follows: TGTGCCAGCACCTTAGTTCCAAAGGACAGGCTCTCTGGGGCCAACGTCCTGAGTTTC. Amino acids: CASTLVPKDRLSGANVLSF.

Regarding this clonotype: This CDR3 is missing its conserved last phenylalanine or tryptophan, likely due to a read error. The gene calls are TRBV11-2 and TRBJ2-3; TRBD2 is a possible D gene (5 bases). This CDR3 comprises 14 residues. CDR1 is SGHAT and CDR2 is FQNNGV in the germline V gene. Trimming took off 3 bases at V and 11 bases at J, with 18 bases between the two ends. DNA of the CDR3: TGTGCCAGCAGCTTTCTAGCTGGGAGCGTTCAGCAGTATTCT. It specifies CASSFLAGSVQQYS.

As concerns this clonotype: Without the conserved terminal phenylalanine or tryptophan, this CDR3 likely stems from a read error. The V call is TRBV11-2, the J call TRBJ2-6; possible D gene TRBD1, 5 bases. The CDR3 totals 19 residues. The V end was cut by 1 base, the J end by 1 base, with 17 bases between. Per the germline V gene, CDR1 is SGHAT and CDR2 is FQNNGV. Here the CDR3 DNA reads TGTGCCAGCAGCTTAGTTCCAAAGGACATGCCATCTGGGGCCAACGTCCTGACTATC. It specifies CASSLVPKDMPSGANVLTI.

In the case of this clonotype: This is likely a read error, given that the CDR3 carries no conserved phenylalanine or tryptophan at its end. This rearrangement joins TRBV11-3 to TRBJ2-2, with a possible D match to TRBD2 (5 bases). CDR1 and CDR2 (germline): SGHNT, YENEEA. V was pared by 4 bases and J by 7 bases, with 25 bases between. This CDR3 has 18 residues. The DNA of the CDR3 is TGTGCCAGCAGCTCTCGGGGAGCTGGAGGATACAGAGTCGGGGAGCTGTTTTAT. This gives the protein CASSSRGAGGYRVGELFY.